What follows is one TCR beta chain and its context. These data belong to a study of blood T cell repertoires in COVID-19. Study-level information: COVID-19 samples, acute and convalescent, were from the United States, Italy and Spain.

The CDR3 contains 13 residues. The V gene lost 6 bases and the J gene lost 0 bases, with 8 bases spanning the gap. In the study's own analysis: Amplification of reference gene primers provided the estimated nucleated cell counts. Libraries were prepared by immunoSEQ multiplex PCR; TCRdb keeps only in-frame clonotypes and omits some of them. V and J calls and clone size are given by that table; D and trimming were obtained from the DNA. In the table there are about 330,000 clones, about 89% of which are singletons. The sequence derives from a woman in her 30s who had recovered from COVID-19. Sequenced material: PBMCs or T cells enriched from blood (not recorded which). The gene calls are TRBV12-3 or TRBV12-4 and TRBJ1-1; D is ambiguous. The CDR3 region is CASSISMNTEAFF. CDR3 sequence (DNA): TGTGCCAGCAGCATTTCCATGAACACTGAAGCTTTCTTT.